The 29 T cell receptor beta chains reported below all come from one sample, sequenced in a study of T cell repertoires in cytomegalovirus infection. TCRdb passed the reads through MiXCR, listing each CDR3 protein once. The sample carries about 200,000 distinct CDR3 sequences, about a tenth recorded once. The sequenced material came from PBMCs. The receptors come from a human donor in good health (CMV status not recorded). Some clones in this sample may be carry-over from other donors' samples.

This chain links TRBV12-3 or TRBV12-4 with TRBJ1-2; no definite D call. The CDR3 loop spans 14 amino acids. V was clipped by 2 bases and J by 3 bases, with 10 bases between them. In nucleotides, the CDR3 is TGTGCCAGCAGTTTAAATCTGGGGTACTATGGCTACACCTTC. It yields the protein CASSLNLGYYGYTF.

CDR3 sequence: CASSQVSGYGKLFF. The CDR3 DNA reads TGCGCCAGCAGCCAAGTTAGTGGTTACGGGAAACTGTTTTTT. The V and J genes are TRBV4-3 and TRBJ1-4; D is undetermined. The CDR3 totals 14 residues. V lost 1 base and J lost 11, with 14 bases in between. Looked up from germline, CDR1 is LGHNA and CDR2 is YSLEER.

V gene TRBV6-1 combines with J gene TRBJ1-6, with 7 positions matching TRBD1. This CDR3 is built from 14 residues. Germline V gene lookup returns CDR1 MNHNS and CDR2 SASEGT. V trimming: 2 bases; J trimming: 9 bases; junction bases outside the gene matches: 4. The CDR3 region is CASSETGAGSPLHF. The CDR3, as DNA: TGTGCCAGCAGTGAAACAGGGGCTGGTTCACCCCTCCACTTT.

There are many counts of this clonotype. V usage is TRBV7-9 and J usage is TRBJ1-4; D gene unclear. The CDR3 is 15 residues long. Between the trimmed V and J ends, which lost 2 bases and 10 bases, there was a span of 17 bases. Per the germline V gene, CDR1 is SEHNR and CDR2 is FQNEAQ (reference sequence). CDR3 sequence reads: CASSLIAATPGKLFF. The DNA of the CDR3 is TGTGCCAGCAGCTTAATCGCGGCGACCCCTGGAAAACTGTTTTTT.

The rearrangement uses TRBV19 and TRBJ2-2; 8 nucleotides agree with TRBD1. This CDR3 is 15 amino acids long. The germline gives CDR1 LNHDA, CDR2 SQIVND (reference sequence). V shed 6 bases, J shed 4 bases, and the junction held 7 bases outside the gene matches. CDR3 DNA sequence: TGTGCCAGTAGCACGGACAGGGTGGGCACCGGGGAGCTGTTTTTT. Translating it yields CASSTDRVGTGELFF.

This clonotype was observed many times. This chain uses TRBV4-2 with TRBJ1-3; a weak D match, TRBD1 (5 bases). The CDR3 runs 17 residues. Per the germline V gene, CDR1 is LGHNA and CDR2 is YNFKEQ. V lost 0 bases, J lost 0 bases, and 12 bases lay in between. The CDR3 region is CASSQDPGGSSGNTIYF. The CDR3 coding sequence is TGTGCCAGCAGCCAAGATCCCGGGGGGTCCTCTGGAAACACCATATATTTT.

The table lists this clonotype with many counts. The rearrangement links TRBV7-2 to TRBJ2-7; D may be TRBD1 (6 bases). V was cut by 5 bases and J by 6 bases, with 14 bases left in between. This CDR3 is 13 amino acids long. Germline lookup yields CDR1 SGHTA and CDR2 FQGNSA. The CDR3 nucleotides are TGTGCCAGCAGCCGCACAGGGAATGGCGAGCAGTACTTC. The encoded protein is CASSRTGNGEQYF.

This clonotype came up many times. This chain uses TRBV11-2 with TRBJ1-2, with 12 bases aligning to TRBD1. V shed 1 base and J 7 bases; nucleotides not matched to a gene: 4. The CDR3 sequence is 15 residues long. The germline gives CDR1 SGHAT, CDR2 FQNNGV. The CDR3 DNA sequence: TGTGCCAGCAGCTTAGTGCGGGACAGGGGGCTTGGCTACACCTTC. It specifies CASSLVRDRGLGYTF.

Only a few counts were recorded for this clonotype. The rearrangement uses TRBV4-2 and TRBJ2-5, with 13 bases fitting TRBD2. V trimming: 0 bases; J trimming: 0 bases; junction bases outside the gene matches: 10. The germline V gene encodes CDR1 LGHNA and CDR2 YNFKEQ. The CDR3 runs 20 residues. CDR3 loop: CASSQDVTGLAGTYQETQYF. CDR3 DNA sequence: TGTGCCAGCAGCCAAGATGTTACGGGACTAGCGGGGACGTACCAAGAGACCCAGTACTTC.

The chain links TRBV14 to TRBJ1-4; D is ambiguous. Looked up from germline, CDR1 is SGHDN and CDR2 is FVKESK. The CDR3 runs 16 residues. V gave up 2 bases and J gave up 5 bases, with 15 bases separating them. The CDR3 DNA sequence: TGTGCCAGCAGCCAACTTTCGGGGAGACCAAATGAAAAACTGTTTTTT. Translated: CASSQLSGRPNEKLFF. Filled out from reference TRBV14 and TRBJ1-4, the complete variable domain reads EAGVTQFPSHSVIEKGQTVTLRCDPISGHDNLYWYRRVMGKEIKFLLHFVKESKQDESGMPNNRFLAERTGGTYSTLKVQPAELEDSGVYFCASSQLSGRPNEKLFFGSGTQLSVL.

This clonotype has at least ten counts. The rearrangement joins TRBV15 to TRBJ2-1, with 13 bases lining up with TRBD2. Germline CDR1 reads LNHNV; CDR2 reads YYDKDF (reference sequence). CDR3 length: 20 amino acids. Trimming took 1 base from V and 2 from J; bases not matched to a gene: 11. DNA of the CDR3: TGTGCCACCAGCAGAGTGGGGGGGACTAGCGGGATCCGGGCCTACAATGAGCAGTTCTTC. Amino acid sequence: CATSRVGGTSGIRAYNEQFF.

The genes are TRBV6-2 or TRBV6-3 and TRBJ2-2; TRBD1 matches 7 bases. The germline gives CDR1 MNHEY, CDR2 SVGEGT. This CDR3 spans 15 amino acids. After removal of 4 bases from V and 0 bases from J, the junction contained 2 bases not matched to a gene. CDR3 nucleotide sequence: TGTGCCAGCAGTTGGGGACAGACGAACACCGGGGAGCTGTTTTTT. It specifies CASSWGQTNTGELFF.

Details on this clonotype: A read error is possible here, since a much larger clone lies one base away. Because the CDR3 is missing its conserved closing phenylalanine or tryptophan, this is likely a read error. The chain links TRBV7-8 to TRBJ2-1; TRBD1 agrees at 9 bases. The trim removed 3 bases at V and 8 bases at J, leaving 11 bases unmatched. The length of the CDR3 is 16 residues. Germline CDR1 reads SGHVS; CDR2 reads FQNEAQ. For the CDR3, the DNA is TGTGCCAGCAGCTTTTCCGGGACAGGGTTATTGGATGAGCAGTTCGTC. This codes for CASSFSGTGLLDEQFV.

The chain recombines TRBV2 with TRBJ2-1; 8 bases agree with TRBD2. Germline CDR1 reads SNHLY; CDR2 reads FYNNEI. The CDR3 spans 16 residues. V lost 8 bases to trimming and J lost 0 bases; unmatched junction nucleotides: 9. CDR3 loop: CASGWLAGTSYNEQFF. Written as DNA, the CDR3 is TGTGCCAGCGGATGGCTAGCGGGTACCTCCTACAATGAGCAGTTCTTC. Combining the CDR3 with reference TRBV2 and TRBJ2-1 gives the whole variable domain EPEVTQTPSHQVTQMGQEVILRCVPISNHLYFYWYRQILGQKVEFLVSFYNNEISEKSEIFDDQFSVERPDGSNFTLKIRSTKLEDSAMYFCASGWLAGTSYNEQFFGPGTRLTVL.

In its sample, this clonotype was seen many times. This chain connects TRBV20-1 to TRBJ1-2, with TRBD1 matching over 9 bases. Trimming at V came to 6 bases and at J to 7 bases, leaving 6 bases not matched to a gene. Germline V CDR1 and CDR2: DFQATT, SNEGSKA (reference sequence). This CDR3 is built from 12 residues. The CDR3 nucleotides are TGCAGTGCCCGGGACAGGGAAGCTGGCTACACCTTC. This gives the protein CSARDREAGYTF.

This clonotype was observed at least ten times. This sequence joins TRBV28 and TRBJ2-3; the D gene is possibly TRBD1 (5 bases). The CDR3 length is 14 residues. Per germline, CDR1 MDHEN and CDR2 SYDVKM. The V gene lost 3 bases and the J gene lost 5 bases, with 12 bases spanning the gap. The CDR3 is CASSLTQGIDTQYF. The CDR3 DNA is TGTGCCAGCAGTTTGACGCAGGGCATAGATACGCAGTATTTT.

Details on this clonotype: The missing conserved phenylalanine or tryptophan at the end of this CDR3 makes a read error likely. The V call is TRBV12-5, the J call TRBJ1-2, with TRBD1 as a possible D gene (5 bases). The germline V and J ends were trimmed by 5 bases and 6 bases, with 13 bases remaining between them. CDR1 and CDR2 from the germline V gene are LGHNT and FRNRAP. This CDR3 contains 13 residues. The CDR3 DNA sequence: TGTGCTAGTGGTAGGGGAGGGTGGGATGGCTACACCGTC. This codes for CASGRGGWDGYTV.

The chain recombines TRBV19 with TRBJ1-1; a weak D match, TRBD1 (5 bases). This CDR3 contains 13 residues. In germline, CDR1 is LNHDA, CDR2 SQIVND (reference sequence). Trimming removed 2 bases at V and 5 bases at J, with 9 bases between. The CDR3 DNA is TGTGCCAGTAGTATACAGGGCGGGACTGAAGCTTTCTTT. This gives the protein CASSIQGGTEAFF.

This clonotype was found many times. V and J are TRBV28 and TRBJ2-6; D gene unclear. This CDR3 comprises 15 residues. Germline values: CDR1 MDHEN, CDR2 SYDVKM. V gave up 5 bases and J gave up 0 bases, with 8 bases separating them. The CDR3 region is CASSLTYSGANVLTF. The CDR3 DNA reads TGTGCCAGCAGTCTCACATACTCTGGGGCCAACGTCCTGACTTTC. Drawing the rest from reference TRBV28 and TRBJ2-6, the complete variable domain is DVKVTQSSRYLVKRTGEKVFLECVQDMDHENMFWYRQDPGLGLRLIYFSYDVKMKEKGDIPEGYSVSREKKERFSLILESASTNQTSMYLCASSLTYSGANVLTFGAGSRLTVL.

Ten or more counts support this clonotype. The V call is TRBV28, the J call TRBJ1-1; no reliable D call. With 3 bases removed from V and 3 bases from J, the gap between germline ends came to 2 bases. Per germline, CDR1 MDHEN and CDR2 SYDVKM. This CDR3 spans 11 amino acids. CDR3 DNA sequence: TGTGCCAGCAGTTTTCACACTGAAGCTTTCTTT. Its translation is CASSFHTEAFF.

This clonotype came up a few times. The rearrangement uses TRBV14 and TRBJ1-3; unclear D gene. Trimming pared 4 bases from V and 4 bases from J, leaving 17 bases between. CDR3 length equals 16 residues. Germline V CDR1 and CDR2: SGHDN, FVKESK. CDR3 protein: CASSLFPKGGGNTIYF. DNA for the CDR3: TGTGCCAGCAGCCTTTTCCCGAAGGGAGGGGGAAACACCATATATTTT.

This clonotype was detected ten times or more. V gene TRBV7-2 combines with J gene TRBJ2-3; D is unresolved. CDR3 size: 16 residues. CDR1 is SGHTA, CDR2 FQGNSA, per germline. The V and J ends lost 7 bases and 4 bases respectively, with 21 bases between them. The CDR3 bases are TGTGCCAGCATCCGCCAGCCCGGGCTAGTCTCAGATACGCAGTATTTT. Its protein product is CASIRQPGLVSDTQYF.

This clonotype showed up many times. The chain links TRBV7-8 to TRBJ1-5, with D possibly being TRBD1 (5 bases). The CDR3 spans 16 residues. V gave up 5 bases and J gave up 7 bases, with 21 bases separating them. Germline V gene sequence: CDR1 SGHVS, CDR2 FQNEAQ. For the CDR3, the DNA is TGTGCCAGCAGCCCCGTGGGGAGGATAGGGGAACAGCCCCAGCATTTT. It is translated as CASSPVGRIGEQPQHF.

This clonotype was seen a few times. The V call is TRBV5-4, the J call TRBJ1-6; 7 bases agree with TRBD1. The CDR3 has 14 residues. Germline lookup yields CDR1 SGHNT and CDR2 YYREEE (reference sequence). J lost 9 bases, V lost 4 bases, and 7 bases had no gene match. For the CDR3, the DNA is TGTGCCAGCAGCGAAAGGGGGCCCCCTTCACCCCTCCACTTT. Translating gives CASSERGPPSPLHF.

This clonotype was counted ten times or more. The rearrangement joins TRBV28 to TRBJ1-2; the D gene is possibly TRBD1 (5 bases). Germline values: CDR1 MDHEN, CDR2 SYDVKM. This CDR3 contains 14 residues. Trimming removed 4 bases from V and 2 bases from J, with 11 bases in between. As DNA, the CDR3 is TGTGCCAGCAGTTATGAAGGGGCGAACTATGGCTACACCTTC. This gives the protein CASSYEGANYGYTF.

This clonotype was detected ten times or more. The chain carries TRBV5-4 and TRBJ2-1; TRBD1 matches at 8 bases. This CDR3 is built from 16 residues. Germline V gene data show CDR1 as SGHNT and CDR2 as YYREEE (reference sequence). The trim removed 0 bases at V and 7 bases at J, leaving 9 bases unmatched. This CDR3 reads CASSLGGRGRGNEQFF. CDR3 nucleotides: TGTGCCAGCAGCTTGGGGGGCAGGGGGCGCGGGAATGAGCAGTTCTTC.

The rearrangement uses TRBV2 and TRBJ1-2; D unresolved. Trimming cost V 4 bases and J 0 bases, with 21 bases left between them. From germline, CDR1 is SNHLY and CDR2 FYNNEI. CDR3 length: 18 residues. CDR3 sequence reads: CASSVSRGQHRANYGYTF. The DNA for the CDR3 is TGTGCCAGCAGTGTGAGTCGTGGGCAGCACCGTGCTAACTATGGCTACACCTTC.

This clonotype occurred many times. The V call is TRBV19, the J call TRBJ2-6; maybe TRBD1 (6 bases). Trimming stripped 7 bases from V and 2 bases from J, with 12 bases between. The CDR3 has 15 residues. Per germline, CDR1 LNHDA and CDR2 SQIVND (reference sequence). The CDR3 nucleotides read TGTGCCAGTAAGGAACAGGGTACTGGGGCCAACGTCCTGACTTTC. The encoded protein is CASKEQGTGANVLTF.

This chain joins TRBV29-1 and TRBJ2-5, with 11 positions matching TRBD2. The CDR3 covers 12 residues. V shed 5 bases, J shed 5 bases, and the junction held 1 base outside the gene matches. The germline V gene encodes CDR1 SQVTM and CDR2 ANQGSEA. The CDR3 here is CSVTSGSETQYF. DNA of the CDR3: TGCAGCGTTACTAGCGGGAGCGAGACCCAGTACTTC.